The 31 T cell receptor beta chains given below trace back to one sample, sequenced in a study of CD8+CD57+ T cells in acquired aplastic anemia. All sequencing subjects had displayed CD8+CD57+ cell expansion on flow cytometry. Genomic DNA provided the template from which TCR beta VDJ and CDR3 profiles were obtained. TCRdb re-called the reads with MiXCR, one entry per CDR3 protein. The sample yields over 150,000 distinct CDR3 sequences, about 50% seen once. Sequenced: sorted CD4+, CD8+, or CD8+CD57+ T cells (not recorded which) from PBMCs. These receptors were taken from a human donor with aplastic anemia.

This clonotype was seen repeatedly, ten times or more. The rearrangement uses TRBV4-1 and TRBJ2-2; TRBD1 is a possible D gene (7 bases). The V gene's germline CDR1 is MGHRA and CDR2 YSYEKL. V lost 2 bases and J 7 bases, leaving 14 bases between the germline ends. The length of the CDR3 is 15 residues. DNA of the CDR3: TGCGCCAGCAGCCAATCCGCAGGGGGGATCGGGGAGCTGTTTTTT. This gives the protein CASSQSAGGIGELFF.

The rearrangement uses TRBV10-3 and TRBJ2-7; D not certain. This CDR3 region has 12 residues. The germline V and J ends were trimmed by 8 bases and 0 bases, with 8 bases remaining between them. Germline V lookup: CDR1 ENHRY, CDR2 SYGVKD. The CDR3, as DNA: TGTGCCATCGCCAGAACCTCCTACGAGCAGTACTTC. It codes for CAIARTSYEQYF.

The chain carries TRBV20-1 and TRBJ1-6; D may be TRBD1 (5 bases). Per the germline V gene, CDR1 is DFQATT and CDR2 is SNEGSKA (reference sequence). Deletions cut 5 bases from V and 6 bases from J, with 11 bases between. The CDR3 extends over 13 amino acids. As DNA, the CDR3 is TGCAGTGCTTGGCGGGACGGTAATTCACCCCTCCACTTT. Its translation is CSAWRDGNSPLHF.

Many counts were recorded for this clonotype. This chain uses TRBV12-3 or TRBV12-4 with TRBJ1-2; D perhaps matches TRBD1 (6 bases). V was shortened by 6 bases and J by 1 base, with 12 bases between the two germline ends. There are 14 residues in the CDR3. In DNA, the CDR3 is TGTGCCAGCAGGTCGCAGGGGCGTAACTATGGCTACACCTTC. Encoded protein: CASRSQGRNYGYTF.

This clonotype appeared a few times. The genes are TRBV14 and TRBJ2-3; D remains ambiguous. The CDR3 extends over 16 amino acids. Germline lookup yields CDR1 SGHDN and CDR2 FVKESK. The V end was cut by 0 bases, the J end by 1 base, with 11 bases between. The CDR3 DNA is TGTGCCAGCAGCCAAGATGTTGCGGACCGCACAGATACGCAGTATTTT. Its translation: CASSQDVADRTDTQYF.

This clonotype appeared many times. The chain joins TRBV11-2 to TRBJ1-1; no reliable D call. V was clipped by 5 bases and J by 3 bases, with 7 bases between them. Germline loops: CDR1 SGHAT, CDR2 FQNNGV. This CDR3 contains 12 residues. In DNA, the CDR3 is TGTGCCAGCAGCCCCGATGACACTGAAGCTTTCTTT. It is translated as CASSPDDTEAFF. The full variable domain, completed using reference TRBV11-2 and TRBJ1-1, is EAGVAQSPRYKIIEKRQSVAFWCNPISGHATLYWYQQILGQGPKLLIQFQNNGVVDDSQLPKDRFSAERLKGVDSTLKIQPAKLEDSAVYLCASSPDDTEAFFGQGTRLTVV.

The rearrangement links TRBV3-1 to TRBJ1-1; D gene unclear. The length of the CDR3 is 14 residues. V was shortened by 0 bases and J by 6 bases, with 11 bases between the two germline ends. CDR1 LGHDT and CDR2 YNNKEL come from the germline V gene (reference sequence). The CDR3 protein is CASSQEPVIAEAFF. The CDR3 DNA is TGTGCCAGCAGCCAAGAGCCGGTAATTGCTGAAGCTTTCTTT.

The chain links TRBV6-2 or TRBV6-3 to TRBJ1-2; TRBD1 is a possible D gene (5 bases). Germline lookup yields CDR1 MNHEY and CDR2 SVGEGT. This CDR3 has 14 residues. The V and J ends lost 7 bases and 4 bases respectively, with 16 bases between them. The CDR3: CASTWDGDLYGYTF. CDR3 nucleotides: TGTGCCAGCACCTGGGACGGGGACCTCTATGGCTACACCTTC.

This clonotype was detected ten times or more. The genes are TRBV19 and TRBJ1-6, with D possibly being TRBD1 (5 bases). The CDR3 has 17 amino acids. V was pared by 2 bases and J by 2 bases, with 13 bases between. Looked up from germline, CDR1 is LNHDA and CDR2 is SQIVND (reference sequence). The CDR3 sequence: CASSISGKGAYNSPLHF. CDR3 sequence (DNA): TGTGCCAGTAGTATATCGGGGAAAGGGGCCTATAATTCACCCCTCCACTTT.

This clonotype appeared many times. This rearrangement joins TRBV5-6 to TRBJ2-7; TRBD1 matches 9 bases. V trimming: 4 bases; J trimming: 6 bases; junction bases outside the gene matches: 11. The CDR3 contains 15 residues. Germline CDR1 and CDR2: SGHDT and YYEEEE. The CDR3 spells CASSLRTGDIGEQYF. For the CDR3, the DNA is TGTGCCAGCAGCCTCAGGACAGGGGACATAGGCGAGCAGTACTTC.

Concerning this clonotype itself: A single base separates this from a much larger clone, so it may be a read error. This rearrangement joins TRBV12-3 or TRBV12-4 to TRBJ1-2; D call uncertain. The CDR3 runs to 13 residues. CDR3 amino acids: CASSLKRNYGCTF. The CDR3, as DNA: TGTGCCAGCAGTTTAAAGAGGAACTATGGCTGCACCTTC.

This clonotype was observed a few times. The V and J genes are TRBV7-6 and TRBJ2-7; no firm D call. Per the germline V gene, CDR1 is SGHVS and CDR2 is FNYEAQ. The CDR3 is 13 residues long. The V gene lost 0 bases and the J gene lost 2 bases, with 5 bases spanning the gap. CDR3 nucleotides: TGTGCCAGCAGCTTAGCGCCCGCCTACGAGCAGTACTTC. Translating it yields CASSLAPAYEQYF. The full variable domain, in which reference TRBV7-6 and TRBJ2-7 provide the parts outside the CDR3, is GAGVSQSPRYKVTKRGQDVALRCDPISGHVSLYWYRQALGQGPEFLTYFNYEAQQDKSGLPNDRFSAERPEGSISTLTIQRTEQRDSAMYRCASSLAPAYEQYFGPGTRLTVT.

The J gene is TRBJ2-5, the V gene TRBV20-1; tentative D call: TRBD1 (6 bases). The CDR3 has 15 amino acids. Trimming cost V 0 bases and J 4 bases, with 15 bases left between them. Germline V lookup: CDR1 DFQATT, CDR2 SNEGSKA (reference sequence). CDR3 sequence (DNA): TGCAGTGCTAGAGAATACACAGGGCTACCAGAGACCCAGTACTTC. Translating gives CSAREYTGLPETQYF.

This clonotype was counted at least ten times. This chain uses TRBV19 with TRBJ2-1; 10 nucleotides match TRBD2. This CDR3 is 16 amino acids long. In germline, CDR1 is LNHDA, CDR2 SQIVND (reference sequence). The V and J ends lost 3 bases and 7 bases, in that order; junction bases with no gene match: 9. DNA for the CDR3: TGTGCCAGTAGTATGGGGGCTAGCGGGGGCGCAAATGAGCAGTTCTTC. Amino acid sequence: CASSMGASGGANEQFF.

This clonotype appeared a single time. The V and J genes are TRBV6-4 and TRBJ2-6; no definite D call. Germline V CDR1 and CDR2: MRHNA, SNTAGT. CDR3 size: 18 residues. The germline V and J ends were trimmed by 2 bases and 0 bases, with 14 bases remaining between them. CDR3 in amino acids: CASSDGRQTSSGANVLTF. CDR3 nucleotide sequence: TGTGCCAGCAGTGACGGCCGCCAGACGAGCTCTGGGGCCAACGTCCTGACTTTC.

This clonotype was picked up a small number of times. The V call is TRBV4-2, the J call TRBJ2-7; the match to TRBD1 covers 7 bases. Germline values: CDR1 LGHNA, CDR2 YNFKEQ. The length of the CDR3 is 14 residues. J was trimmed by 2 bases and V by 6 bases; bases with no gene match: 7. The CDR3: CASSLMTGPYEQYF. The CDR3, as DNA: TGTGCCAGCAGTCTCATGACAGGGCCCTACGAGCAGTACTTC.

This clonotype was recorded at least ten times. V gene TRBV6-6 combines with J gene TRBJ2-3; D call uncertain. The V end was cut by 2 bases, the J end by 2 bases, with 5 bases between. Germline-derived CDR1 and CDR2 are MNHNY and SVGAGI (reference sequence). This CDR3 is 13 amino acids long. The CDR3 spells CASSYTFTDTQYF. The CDR3 DNA is TGTGCCAGCAGTTACACTTTCACAGATACGCAGTATTTT.

The chain combines TRBV9 with TRBJ2-7; 9 nucleotides align to TRBD1. V trimming: 4 bases; J trimming: 6 bases; junction bases outside the gene matches: 8. Germline lookup yields CDR1 SGDLS and CDR2 YYNGEE. The CDR3 length is 14 residues. The CDR3 loop is CASSPGTGFVEQYF. Here the CDR3 DNA reads TGTGCCAGCAGCCCGGGGACAGGGTTTGTCGAGCAGTACTTC. The entire variable domain, with the rest obtained from reference TRBV9 and TRBJ2-7, is as follows: DSGVTQTPKHLITATGQRVTLRCSPRSGDLSVYWYQQSLDQGLQFLIQYYNGEERAKGNILERFSAQQFPDLHSELNLSSLELGDSALYFCASSPGTGFVEQYFGPGTRLTVT.

This clonotype showed up many times. The chain recombines TRBV7-9 with TRBJ2-1; D remains unclear. Trimming pared 1 base from V and 6 bases from J, leaving 7 bases between. Germline V lookup: CDR1 SEHNR, CDR2 FQNEAQ (reference sequence). This CDR3 is built from 13 residues. CDR3 in DNA: TGTGCCAGCAGCTTAGTCAACAGCAATGAGCAGTTCTTC. It codes for CASSLVNSNEQFF.

The chain employs TRBV7-3 and TRBJ2-5; 12 bases are a match to TRBD2. The CDR3 runs to 19 residues. Germline CDR1 is SGHTA and CDR2 is FQGTGA. Losses at the gene ends were 7 bases for V and 2 bases for J; bases not matched to a gene: 17. For the CDR3, the DNA is TGTGCCAGCACCGATCCGGGAGCTAGCGGGGGGGCCGGTCAAGAGACCCAGTACTTC. It codes for CASTDPGASGGAGQETQYF.

This clonotype was detected a few times. The J gene is TRBJ2-7, the V gene TRBV29-1; 9 bases match TRBD1. The CDR3 is 14 residues long. CDR1 and CDR2 (germline): SQVTM, ANQGSEA. V lost 3 bases and J lost 6; bases outside the gene matches: 9. The chain's CDR3 is CSVEAGQGGLEQYF. The CDR3 region has the DNA TGCAGCGTTGAGGCGGGACAGGGAGGCCTCGAGCAGTACTTC.

The V and J genes are TRBV24-1 and TRBJ2-1; TRBD1 matches 8 bases. This CDR3 comprises 16 residues. After removal of 3 bases from V and 7 bases from J, the junction contained 10 bases not matched to a gene. In germline, CDR1 is KGHDR, CDR2 SFDVKD. The CDR3 DNA sequence: TGTGCCACCAGTGATCAGGGGCAGGGGGCAATTAATGAGCAGTTCTTC. Translation: CATSDQGQGAINEQFF.

This chain links TRBV24-1 with TRBJ1-1; D remains unclear. V lost 10 bases and J lost 1, with 6 bases in between. Germline values: CDR1 KGHDR, CDR2 SFDVKD. The CDR3 covers 11 residues. CDR3: CATSRNTEAFF. As DNA, the CDR3 is TGTGCCACTAGCCGGAACACTGAAGCTTTCTTT.

This clonotype was observed a few times. The V gene is TRBV13, the J gene TRBJ2-1; TRBD1 agrees at 11 bases. Germline V gene lookup returns CDR1 PRHDT and CDR2 FYEKMQ (reference sequence). The CDR3 has 16 amino acids. The V segment lost 0 bases and the J segment 2 bases; nucleotides outside the gene matches: 0. CDR3 loop: CASSLGGQGAYNEQFF. The DNA for the CDR3 is TGTGCCAGCAGCTTAGGGGGACAGGGGGCCTACAATGAGCAGTTCTTC.

The sample holds a few counts of this clonotype. V gene TRBV19 combines with J gene TRBJ1-2; 7 bases align to TRBD1. Germline V gene data show CDR1 as LNHDA and CDR2 as SQIVND (reference sequence). The CDR3 contains 13 residues. Trimming cost V 6 bases and J 4 bases; bases outside gene matches: 5. This CDR3 is CASRGQAVYGYTF. The CDR3 DNA reads TGTGCCAGTAGAGGACAGGCCGTCTATGGCTACACCTTC. Based on the CDR3 plus reference TRBV19 and TRBJ1-2, the full variable domain is DGGITQSPKYLFRKEGQNVTLSCEQNLNHDAMYWYRQDPGQGLRLIYYSQIVNDFQKGDIAEGYSVSREKKESFPLTVTSAQKNPTAFYLCASRGQAVYGYTFGSGTRLTVV.

As for this clonotype: This clone may be a read error of a much larger clone one base away. The chain employs TRBV5-6 and TRBJ1-2; D might be TRBD1 (6 bases). This CDR3 is 18 amino acids long. Per the germline V gene, CDR1 is SGHDT and CDR2 is YYEEEE. The CDR3 DNA reads as TGTACCAGCAGCTCAATTACAGGGTTTGGGGCGGTAGACTATGGCTACACCTTC. It translates to CTSSSITGFGAVDYGYTF.

This clonotype was seen a few times. The chain combines TRBV20-1 with TRBJ2-7, with 7 bases that match TRBD2. The ends lost 4 bases at V and 0 bases at J; junction bases unmatched: 9. The germline CDR1 and CDR2 sequences are DFQATT and SNEGSKA (reference sequence). The CDR3 covers 15 residues. CDR3 sequence (DNA): TGCAGTGCTACGGGAGCGGGAAGACTCTCCTACGAGCAGTACTTC. It translates to CSATGAGRLSYEQYF.

This clonotype was seen many times. CDR3 sequence (DNA): TGTGCCAGCAGCCCGTACCGGGACTTTTACAATGAGCAGTTCTTC. Translation: CASSPYRDFYNEQFF. The chain carries TRBV13 and TRBJ2-1; maybe TRBD2 (6 bases). V was shortened by 5 bases and J by 4 bases, with 15 bases between the two germline ends. The CDR3 totals 15 residues. Per the germline V gene, CDR1 is PRHDT and CDR2 is FYEKMQ (reference sequence). Supplemented by reference TRBV13 and TRBJ2-1, the full variable domain reads AAGVIQSPRHLIKEKRETATLKCYPIPRHDTVYWYQQGPGQDPQFLISFYEKMQSDKGSIPDRFSAQQFSDYHSELNMSSLELGDSALYFCASSPYRDFYNEQFFGPGTRLTVL.

V and J are TRBV7-6 and TRBJ2-7; 8 bases are shared with TRBD2. Germline CDR1 reads SGHVS; CDR2 reads FNYEAQ. Trimming removed 0 bases from V and 2 bases from J; junction bases left unmatched: 3. The CDR3 length is 15 residues. The CDR3, as DNA: TGTGCCAGCAGCTTAGCTAGCGGGAATGCCTACGAGCAGTACTTC. Protein: CASSLASGNAYEQYF.

This clonotype was counted at least ten times. The chain carries TRBV7-9 and TRBJ1-3; D call uncertain. Looked up from germline, CDR1 is SEHNR and CDR2 is FQNEAQ (reference sequence). Between the trimmed V and J ends, which lost 5 bases and 4 bases, there was a span of 9 bases. CDR3 size: 13 residues. Here the CDR3 DNA reads TGTGCCAGCAGCCCGAAACAGGGAAACACCATATATTTT. It encodes CASSPKQGNTIYF.

This clonotype showed up many times. The chain carries TRBV11-2 and TRBJ1-1; D gene uncertain. This CDR3 comprises 15 residues. In germline, CDR1 is SGHAT, CDR2 FQNNGV. Trimming removed 5 bases from V and 0 bases from J, with 13 bases in between. The CDR3 sequence is CASSPDGPLNTEAFF. CDR3 nucleotide sequence: TGTGCCAGCAGCCCTGACGGACCTTTGAACACTGAAGCTTTCTTT.